Shown below are 24 T cell receptor beta chains from a single sample sequenced in a study of spatial heterogeneity in lung cancer (dated by TCRdb to the late 2010s). Libraries were constructed by 5' RACE. TCRdb lists the instrument as NextSeq 500. TCRdb redid the processing of the public reads, applying fastp at Q25 and MiXCR, and retained in-frame beta chains. Under each unique CDR3 protein, matching rows form one entry showing the most common genes and DNA. The sample table contains 35,000 to 55,000 distinct CDR3 sequences; only one count was recorded for approximately 22% of them. The ten largest clones capture approximately 7.2% of the sample. The meaning of the sample's time point label: blood at routine non-recurrence follow-up after resection. Sequenced material: PBMCs, taken at follow-up. The receptor set was obtained from a female donor with early-stage non-small cell lung cancer.

This clonotype has ten or more counts. The chain joins TRBV29-1 to TRBJ2-1; TRBD2 matches 7 bases. V was clipped by 5 bases and J by 7 bases; unmatched bases: 14. CDR1 is SQVTM and CDR2 is ANQGSEA in the germline V gene. There are 15 residues in the CDR3. As DNA, the CDR3 is TGCAGCGTTCGGTTCGGGCTAGCGGTTCGGAATGAGCAGTTCTTC. Its translation is CSVRFGLAVRNEQFF.

The chain recombines TRBV4-2 with TRBJ1-1, with 9 nucleotides matching TRBD1. With 3 bases clipped from V and 11 bases from J, the junction kept 4 bases outside the gene matches. Germline V gives CDR1 LGHNA, CDR2 YNFKEQ. CDR3 length: 12 amino acids. DNA of the CDR3: TGTGCCAGCAGCCATGGGACAGGGAACGCTTTCTTT. This gives the protein CASSHGTGNAFF.

The chain recombines TRBV18 with TRBJ2-3; the D gene is possibly TRBD2 (6 bases). The V end was cut by 0 bases, the J end by 10 bases, with 11 bases between. The germline V gene has CDR1 KGHSH and CDR2 LQKENI. This CDR3 region has 13 residues. The CDR3 DNA is TGTGCCAGCTCACCACCTTCCGGGGAGGCGCAGTATTTT. Translated: CASSPPSGEAQYF.

This clonotype appeared a few times. CDR3: CASARDRAYNEQFF. CDR3 sequence (DNA): TGTGCCAGCGCTCGGGACAGAGCCTACAATGAGCAGTTCTTC. The chain carries TRBV9 and TRBJ2-1; 7 bases align to TRBD1. Trimming removed 7 bases from V and 2 bases from J; junction bases left unmatched: 6. The CDR3 is 14 amino acids. The germline CDR1 and CDR2 sequences are SGDLS and YYNGEE.

V and J are TRBV20-1 and TRBJ1-6; tentative D call: TRBD1 (6 bases). The CDR3 is 15 amino acids. The germline V gene has CDR1 DFQATT and CDR2 SNEGSKA (reference sequence). V was pared by 7 bases and J by 4 bases, with 17 bases between. CDR3 region: CSVLQGSRYNSPLHF. In nucleotides, the CDR3 is TGCAGTGTCTTACAGGGTTCGCGGTATAATTCACCCCTCCACTTT.

This rearrangement joins TRBV28 to TRBJ2-5; 7 bases are shared with TRBD2. The CDR3 length is 13 residues. Trimming removed 6 bases from V and 5 bases from J; junction bases left unmatched: 6. Germline lookup yields CDR1 MDHEN and CDR2 SYDVKM. This CDR3 is CASRGLGWETQYF. As DNA, the CDR3 is TGTGCCAGCAGAGGACTAGGGTGGGAGACCCAGTACTTC. Using reference TRBV28 and TRBJ2-5 for the parts outside the CDR3, the full variable domain is DVKVTQSSRYLVKRTGEKVFLECVQDMDHENMFWYRQDPGLGLRLIYFSYDVKMKEKGDIPEGYSVSREKKERFSLILESASTNQTSMYLCASRGLGWETQYFGPGTRLLVL.

The sample holds one count of this clonotype. Possible read error: a much larger clone is one base away. The chain is built from TRBV11-2 and TRBJ2-4; D not certain. The length of the CDR3 is 17 residues. Trimming took 3 bases from V and 0 from J, leaving 15 bases between them. CDR1 SGHAT and CDR2 FQNNGV come from the germline V gene. As DNA, the CDR3 is TGTGCCAGCAGCTTCGGGTTTGGCAGTCTAGCCAAAAACATTCAGTACTTC. The encoded protein is CASSFGFGSLAKNIQYF.

Note on this clonotype: A much more abundant neighbour one base away suggests this may be a read error. V and J are TRBV11-2 and TRBJ2-2; the D is unclear. The CDR3 spans 18 residues. The germline CDR1 and CDR2 sequences are SGHAT and FQNNGV. The germline V and J ends were trimmed by 3 bases and 3 bases, with 20 bases remaining between them. The CDR3: CASSFPSTHDRDTGELFF. CDR3 nucleotides: TGTGCCAGCAGCTTCCCCAGCACTCACGATCGGGACACCGGGGAGCTGTTTTTT.

In regard to this clonotype: One junction end disagrees with the germline gene, perhaps due to a read error. The genes are TRBV20-1 and TRBJ1-1; D remains unclear. CDR1 is DFQATT, CDR2 SNEGSKA, per germline (reference sequence). The CDR3 sequence is 12 residues long. The CDR3: CSEAALGDIPFF. The CDR3, as DNA: TGTAGTGAGGCTGCGCTAGGTGATATCCCTTTCTTT.

Points on this clonotype: This may come from a read error, since a much larger clone is one base off. The rearrangement uses TRBV6-2 or TRBV6-3 and TRBJ2-5; D not resolved. The CDR3 length is 12 residues. CDR1 MNHEY and CDR2 SVGEGT come from the germline V gene. The CDR3 DNA sequence: TGTGCCCGCAGTTACCCCCCGGTGACCCAGTACTTC. Its protein is CARSYPPVTQYF.

A few counts support this clonotype. This chain links TRBV10-1 with TRBJ2-1, with TRBD1 matching 10 bases. This CDR3 has 14 amino acids. Per germline, CDR1 WNHNN and CDR2 SYGVQD (reference sequence). V shed 3 bases and J 6 bases; nucleotides not matched to a gene: 2. CDR3 amino acids: CASSDGTGVNEQFF. In DNA form, the CDR3 reads TGCGCCAGCAGTGATGGGACAGGGGTCAATGAGCAGTTCTTC.

V and J are TRBV7-9 and TRBJ2-7; 7 bases are a match to TRBD1. The V gene's germline CDR1 is SEHNR and CDR2 FQNEAQ (reference sequence). CDR3 size: 13 residues. Trimming at V came to 9 bases and at J to 3 bases, leaving 8 bases not matched to a gene. The CDR3 protein is CASTGTANYEQYF. The DNA of the CDR3 is TGTGCCAGTACCGGGACAGCGAACTACGAGCAGTACTTC.

The genes are TRBV27 and TRBJ2-1; D remains ambiguous. The CDR3 consists of 13 residues. Germline V gene lookup returns CDR1 MNHEY and CDR2 SMNVEV (reference sequence). Trimming removed 5 bases from V and 6 bases from J, with 11 bases in between. As DNA, the CDR3 is TGTGCCAGCAGTGCGAATCCGGGCAATGAGCAGTTCTTC. Its translation: CASSANPGNEQFF.

Ten or more counts support this clonotype. The chain employs TRBV5-1 and TRBJ2-5; no reliable D call. The CDR3 contains 12 residues. V gave up 3 bases and J gave up 3 bases, with 6 bases separating them. From germline, CDR1 is SGHRS and CDR2 YFSETQ. The CDR3 sequence is CASSYPEETQYF. CDR3 in DNA: TGCGCCAGCAGCTACCCGGAAGAGACCCAGTACTTC.

This clonotype was found a few times. This chain links TRBV3-1 with TRBJ2-1, with D perhaps given as TRBD1 or TRBD2 (5 bases each). The CDR3 is 13 amino acids. V was cut by 7 bases and J by 4 bases, with 11 bases left in between. The germline gives CDR1 LGHDT, CDR2 YNNKEL (reference sequence). In nucleotides, the CDR3 is TGTGCCAGCACCCGGGGCGCGTACAATGAGCAGTTCTTC. Its translation is CASTRGAYNEQFF.

This clonotype has just a few counts. The chain joins TRBV5-6 to TRBJ2-1; the D is unclear. Germline-derived CDR1 and CDR2 are SGHDT and YYEEEE. This CDR3 spans 13 amino acids. V lost 0 bases and J lost 7, with 8 bases in between. This chain's CDR3 is CASSLGPSNEQFF. DNA of the CDR3: TGTGCCAGCAGCTTGGGACCGTCGAATGAGCAGTTCTTC.

The chain employs TRBV20-1 and TRBJ1-2; D remains ambiguous. The CDR3 is 11 amino acids. Trimming took 4 bases from V and 7 from J, leaving 10 bases between them. Germline CDR1 reads DFQATT; CDR2 reads SNEGSKA (reference sequence). The CDR3 protein is CSATGGPGYTF. The CDR3 nucleotides are TGCAGTGCTACGGGTGGGCCTGGCTACACCTTC.

This clonotype is termed medium-sized. The chain carries TRBV2 and TRBJ2-7; D might be TRBD1 (5 bases). The CDR3 length is 14 residues. V lost 1 base to trimming and J lost 2 bases, with 9 bases between them. From germline, CDR1 is SNHLY and CDR2 FYNNEI. The CDR3 spells CASSEGGIPYEQYF. In nucleotides, the CDR3 is TGTGCCAGCAGTGAAGGGGGCATACCCTACGAGCAGTACTTC.

The rearrangement uses TRBV7-3 and TRBJ1-2, with a weak D call TRBD1 (6 bases). Trimming left V 8 bases short and J 4 bases short, with 8 bases between. Germline loops: CDR1 SGHTA, CDR2 FQGTGA. CDR3 length: 11 residues. CDR3 loop: CASGGAYGYTF. The CDR3 nucleotides read TGTGCCAGCGGGGGGGCCTATGGCTACACCTTC.

The V call is TRBV7-8, the J call TRBJ1-3, with 8 bases matching TRBD1. After removal of 5 bases from V and 0 bases from J, the junction contained 3 bases not matched to a gene. Germline V CDR1 and CDR2: SGHVS, FQNEAQ. The CDR3 length is 15 residues. The CDR3 sequence is CASSIQGASGNTIYF. For the CDR3, the DNA is TGTGCCAGCAGCATCCAGGGGGCCTCTGGAAACACCATATATTTT.

The V gene is TRBV27, the J gene TRBJ2-2; no firm D call. Trimming removed 6 bases from V and 7 bases from J, with 12 bases in between. Germline V gives CDR1 MNHEY, CDR2 SMNVEV (reference sequence). This CDR3 region has 13 residues. The CDR3 DNA reads TGTGCCAGCAGCACAAGGGTCTTCGGGGAGCTGTTTTTT. Protein: CASSTRVFGELFF.

This clonotype came up a few times. The J gene is TRBJ2-2, the V gene TRBV12-3 or TRBV12-4; tentatively, D is TRBD2 (6 bases). The length of the CDR3 is 13 residues. V lost 7 bases, J lost 7 bases, and 13 bases lay in between. CDR3 nucleotide sequence: TGTGCCAGCACCCTGCAGGAGGGCGGGGAGCTGTTTTTT. Protein: CASTLQEGGELFF.

CDR3 residues: CASSPDRVAGTQYF. CDR3 sequence (DNA): TGTGCCAGCAGCCCTGACAGGGTAGCAGGAACGCAGTATTTT. This chain connects TRBV6-6 to TRBJ2-3, with 7 bases fitting TRBD1. This CDR3 has 14 amino acids. CDR1 is MNHNY, CDR2 SVGAGI, per germline (reference sequence). Unmatched junction bases numbered 12, after V lost 6 bases and J lost 9 bases.

This clonotype appeared a few times. This chain uses TRBV28 with TRBJ1-2, with TRBD1 matching 7 bases. The junction had 12 bases not matched to a gene; V was cut back by 7 bases and J by 4 bases. Germline V gene sequence: CDR1 MDHEN, CDR2 SYDVKM. This CDR3 spans 15 amino acids. This CDR3 is CASIPGTEAIYGYTF. The CDR3 DNA sequence: TGTGCCAGCATACCGGGGACAGAAGCGATCTATGGCTACACCTTC.